These T cell receptor beta chains were read from a single sample in a study of blood T cell repertoires in COVID-19. Sequencing used immunoSEQ multiplex PCR; TCRdb keeps in-frame clones, though not all of them. The sample holds 150,000 to 200,000 clones, about 80% seen once. What was sequenced was peripheral blood. The source of these receptors is a woman in her forties or fifties with active or convalescent COVID-19. Both conserved end residues are part of each CDR3. The order of the fields is J gene, V gene, clone size, D gene, CDR3 DNA, CDR3 protein. A D gene is named only where the DNA matches it firmly. The size entry is marked missing in some rows and otherwise reads once, few, many or a size class.

TRBJ1-3 TRBV18 . . TGTGCCAGCTCACCAAACGAGGCCCGCTCTGGAAACACCATATATTTT CASSPNEARSGNTIYF
TRBJ1-6 TRBV6-2/TRBV6-3 . . TGTGCCAGCAGTAATCGACGGACAAATTCACCCCTCCACTTT CASSNRRTNSPLHF
TRBJ2-3 TRBV6-5 . TRBD2 TGTGCCAGCAGCCCCCGGGGGGGCCTCTCAGATACGCAGTATTTT CASSPRGGLSDTQYF
TRBJ1-1 TRBV11-2 . TRBD1 TGTGCCAGCAGCTTAGTAAGGGACAGAACTGAAGCTTTCTTT CASSLVRDRTEAFF
TRBJ1-1 TRBV7-6 . . TGTGCCAGCAGCTGGGCGGGGGGGAACACTGAAGCTTTCTTT CASSWAGGNTEAFF
TRBJ1-5 TRBV19 many TRBD1 TGTGCCAGTGGGAACAGACAGGGAGGCAATCAGCCCCAGCATTTT CASGNRQGGNQPQHF
TRBJ2-7 TRBV5-1 once . TGCGCCAGCAGCCCAGGGGACCTCAGCTCCTACGAGCAGTACTTC CASSPGDLSSYEQYF
TRBJ1-5 TRBV7-2 . TRBD1 TGTGCCAGCAGTCTTGGACAGGGTAGCAATCAGCCCCAGCATTTT CASSLGQGSNQPQHF
TRBJ2-1 TRBV19 . TRBD2 TGTGCCAGTTCCGGAGCGGGGAACAGCTATGAGCAGTTCTTC CASSGAGNSYEQFF
TRBJ2-7 TRBV12-5 . . TGTGCTAGTGGTTTGAACAGCGGCGGCTACGAGCAGTACTTC CASGLNSGGYEQYF
TRBJ1-1 TRBV9 . TRBD1 TGTGCCAGCAGCCGACAGGGGGCAGTCCCTGAAGCTTTCTTT CASSRQGAVPEAFF
TRBJ1-6 TRBV6-5 . . TGTGCCAGCAGTCCTCCGGTCCGGAATTCACCCCTCCACTTT CASSPPVRNSPLHF
TRBJ2-2 TRBV28 . . TGTGCCAGCAGTTTAGAGGGACTCCGTTCCGGGGAGCTGTTTTTT CASSLEGLRSGELFF
TRBJ1-2 TRBV6-6 . TRBD1 TGTGCCAGCAGTCCCCCAGGACAGGCCTATGGCTACACCTTC CASSPPGQAYGYTF
TRBJ2-3 TRBV7-2 . TRBD2 TGTGCCAGCAGCTTGAGCGGGAGGGCCTCAGATACGCAGTATTTT CASSLSGRASDTQYF
TRBJ1-1 TRBV7-2 . TRBD1 TGTGCCAGCAGCATCGGGACAGGTCTTGAAGCTTTCTTT CASSIGTGLEAFF
TRBJ1-5 TRBV30 few . TGTGCCTGGAGTGTAAATGAGGGTCAGCCCCAGCATTTT CAWSVNEGQPQHF
TRBJ2-1 TRBV6-6 . . TGTGCCAGCAGTCCTCTCGACTTCCTGGGGGCCAATGAGCAGTTCTTC CASSPLDFLGANEQFF
TRBJ2-3 TRBV19 . TRBD2 TGTGCCAGTAGAGGACTAGCGGGATCGGCAGATACGCAGTATTTT CASRGLAGSADTQYF
TRBJ1-5 TRBV7-2 . TRBD1 TGTGCCAGCAGCCCCAATTCGGGACAGGGGATTGGTCAGCCCCAGCATTTT CASSPNSGQGIGQPQHF
TRBJ1-3 TRBV7-8 . TRBD1 TGTGCCAGCAGTTCCACAGGGGGCTCTGGAAACACCATATATTTT CASSSTGGSGNTIYF
TRBJ2-7 TRBV28 . TRBD1 TGTGCCAGCAGTACGGGGACAGTTACTGCCTACGAGCAGTACTTC CASSTGTVTAYEQYF
TRBJ2-1 TRBV7-3 . TRBD2 TGTGCCAGCAGCTCCACGGGACTAGCGGGGTCGGGTGAGCAGTTCTTC CASSSTGLAGSGEQFF
TRBJ1-2 TRBV3-1/TRBV3-2 . TRBD1 TGTGCCAGCAGCCAAGATCAGGGGGGTGTCTATGGCTACACCTTC CASSQDQGGVYGYTF
TRBJ2-1 TRBV7-2 . TRBD2 TGTGCCAGCAGCTTCGCACTCCGATCAGCGGGGGGTTACAATGAGCAGTTCTTC CASSFALRSAGGYNEQFF
TRBJ2-1 TRBV6-5 . TRBD2 TGTGCCTCTCAAGGTCAGCGGGGGGGGTTCAATGAGCAGTTCTTC CASQGQRGGFNEQFF
TRBJ2-7 TRBV7-8 . TRBD2 TGTGCCAGCAGCTTTAGCGGGAGGGCGGGAGAGCAGTACTTC CASSFSGRAGEQYF
TRBJ2-5 TRBV5-6 . . TGTGCCAGCAGCTTTCGGGACACCGAACCGAATCAAGAGACCCAGTACTTC CASSFRDTEPNQETQYF
TRBJ2-3 TRBV7-2 . TRBD2 TGTGCCAGCAGACCCGGACTAGCGGGAGTATCAGATACGCAGTATTTT CASRPGLAGVSDTQYF
TRBJ2-1 TRBV12-3/TRBV12-4 . TRBD1 TGTGCCAGCAGCAGGGGACAGGGGCATGAGCAGTTCTTC CASSRGQGHEQFF
TRBJ2-2 TRBV5-5 . TRBD2 TGTGCCAGCAGCTTGCTGGGACTACGTCGCACCGGGGAGCTGTTTTTT CASSLLGLRRTGELFF
TRBJ2-1 TRBV4-3 . TRBD2 TGCGCCAGCAGCCAAACAGCGGGAGGGGGATCCTACAATGAGCAGTTCTTC CASSQTAGGGSYNEQFF
TRBJ1-3 TRBV4-1 . . TGCGCCAGCAGCCAAGATGGAGCGGGGGGTGGAAACACCATATATTTT CASSQDGAGGGNTIYF
TRBJ2-7 TRBV23-1 . . TGCGCCAGCAGTCAAGGACTGCCGGAAAGATCCTACGAGCAGTACTTC CASSQGLPERSYEQYF
TRBJ2-1 TRBV6-2/TRBV6-3 . . TGTGCCAGCAGTTACTCGAATGCGGGGGCCCCCTACAATGAGCAGTTCTTC CASSYSNAGAPYNEQFF
TRBJ2-7 TRBV27 . TRBD2 TGTGCCAGCAGTTTGACTAGCGGCCTTTACGAGCAGTACTTC CASSLTSGLYEQYF
TRBJ2-4 TRBV7-9 . TRBD2 TGTGCCAGCAGCCCCCATCTGGGACTAGCGGCGGAGGCCAAAAACATTCAGTACTTC CASSPHLGLAAEAKNIQYF
TRBJ2-7 TRBV28 . TRBD2 TGTGCCAGCACTCTGAGGTGGCGGGAGTTTTCCTACGAGCAGTACTTC CASTLRWREFSYEQYF
TRBJ2-7 TRBV7-9 few TRBD1 TGTGCCAGCAGCCAGGACAGGGGTTCCCTCGAGCAGTACTTC CASSQDRGSLEQYF
TRBJ1-1 TRBV7-9 . . TGTGCCAGCAGCTTAGCTCGGGGTCGCGGCACTGAAGCTTTCTTT CASSLARGRGTEAFF
TRBJ1-5 TRBV7-2 . . TGTGCCAGCAGCTTAAAGGGGTCCGGCAATCAGCCCCAGCATTTT CASSLKGSGNQPQHF
TRBJ2-5 TRBV2 . . TGTGCCAGCAGTGTAGACAGGTACCAAGAGACCCAGTACTTC CASSVDRYQETQYF
TRBJ1-1 TRBV6-2/TRBV6-3 . . TGTGCCAGCAGTTACTTTGGACAGAACACTGAAGCTTTCTTT CASSYFGQNTEAFF
TRBJ2-2 TRBV7-8 few . TGTGCCAGCAGCTTGTGGACTGGGGTCGACGGGGAGCTGTTTTTT CASSLWTGVDGELFF
TRBJ2-7 TRBV6-1 medium-sized TRBD2 TGTGCCAGCAGTGAGCGGGGGTGGTCCTACGAGCAGTACTTC CASSERGWSYEQYF
TRBJ1-6 TRBV11-2 . . TGTGCCAGCAGCTTAGACGAAGTCGCCAGGGCCTATAATTCACCCCTCCACTTT CASSLDEVARAYNSPLHF
TRBJ1-6 TRBV7-2 . TRBD1 TGTGCCAGCAGCATTACAGGGGGCTCATCCCTCCACTTT CASSITGGSSLHF
TRBJ1-2 TRBV19 . TRBD1 TGTGCCAGTAGTATCTCAGGGGGCGCACGCTATGGCTACACCTTC CASSISGGARYGYTF
TRBJ2-3 TRBV18 . TRBD1 TGTGCCAGCTTGTCGGACAGGGGGCGGACAGATACGCAGTATTTT CASLSDRGRTDTQYF
TRBJ1-2 TRBV6-6 . . TGTGCCAGCAGTCCGATGACAGGAAACTATGGCTACACCTTC CASSPMTGNYGYTF
TRBJ1-3 TRBV4-2 . . TGTGCCAGCAGCCAAGATCGGAGCATCCGCTCTGGAAACACCATATATTTT CASSQDRSIRSGNTIYF
TRBJ2-2 TRBV4-2 . TRBD2 TGTGCCAGCAGCCGAACTAGCGGGAGGGACACCGGGGAGCTGTTTTTT CASSRTSGRDTGELFF
TRBJ1-4 TRBV19 . TRBD1 TGTGCCAGTAGAAGTCGGGACAGGGGGCTATCAACTAATGAAAAACTGTTTTTT CASRSRDRGLSTNEKLFF